The 12 T cell receptor beta chains listed next were all sequenced from one sample in a study of cytomegalovirus exposure and HLA in healthy donors. The method was immunoSEQ multiplex PCR; TCRdb's version includes in-frame clones alone and lacks a portion of them. Counted here are tens of thousands of clones, roughly 94% occurring once; the ten biggest clones make up around 4.5%. Sequencing used PBMCs. The receptors come from a man between 18 and 35 years old in good health and CMV-seropositive.

This sequence joins TRBV10-3 and TRBJ1-2; D is uncertain. CDR1 and CDR2 from the germline V gene are ENHRY and SYGVKD. The V gene lost 0 bases and the J gene lost 6 bases, with 14 bases spanning the gap. The CDR3 covers 15 residues. The CDR3 is CAISESNLARDGYTF. CDR3 sequence (DNA): TGTGCCATCAGTGAGTCGAATCTGGCTCGTGATGGCTACACCTTC.

V usage is TRBV27 and J usage is TRBJ1-1; possible D gene TRBD1, 5 bases. CDR3 length equals 16 residues. Germline V gene data show CDR1 as MNHEY and CDR2 as SMNVEV (reference sequence). The V end was cut by 6 bases, the J end by 4 bases, with 21 bases between. CDR3 sequence reads: CASRDDKAWGGTEAFF. The CDR3 nucleotides read TGTGCCAGCAGAGATGACAAGGCCTGGGGGGGCACTGAAGCTTTCTTT.

The rearrangement links TRBV11-2 to TRBJ2-7; D remains ambiguous. This CDR3 is built from 13 residues. Per germline, CDR1 SGHAT and CDR2 FQNNGV. Trimming stripped 1 base from V and 7 bases from J, with 11 bases between. CDR3 amino acids: CASSLVLGEEQYF. Written as DNA, the CDR3 is TGTGCCAGCAGCTTAGTTTTGGGCGAGGAGCAGTACTTC. Variable domain in full (rest from reference TRBV11-2 and TRBJ2-7): EAGVAQSPRYKIIEKRQSVAFWCNPISGHATLYWYQQILGQGPKLLIQFQNNGVVDDSQLPKDRFSAERLKGVDSTLKIQPAKLEDSAVYLCASSLVLGEEQYFGPGTRLTVT.

The chain has TRBV5-8 and TRBJ2-7, with D tentatively TRBD1 (5 bases). The CDR3 has 12 amino acids. CDR1 and CDR2 from the germline V gene are SGHTS and YDEGEE. Trimming cost V 4 bases and J 12 bases, with 17 bases left between them. CDR3 protein: CASSVATTQGYF. The CDR3 bases are TGTGCCAGCAGCGTCGCAACAACCCAGGGGTACTTC.

The chain joins TRBV6-1 to TRBJ2-5; 7 bases fit TRBD2. This CDR3 is 15 amino acids long. Germline values: CDR1 MNHNS, CDR2 SASEGT. V shed 5 bases and J 3 bases; nucleotides not matched to a gene: 9. The CDR3 sequence is CASSNDLAAKETQYF. CDR3 in DNA: TGTGCCAGCAGTAACGATCTAGCGGCTAAAGAGACCCAGTACTTC.

V and J are TRBV9 and TRBJ1-1; D gene unclear. This CDR3 is built from 15 residues. Germline values: CDR1 SGDLS, CDR2 YYNGEE. V lost 0 bases and J lost 6, with 15 bases in between. DNA for the CDR3: TGTGCCAGCAGCGTAGAGCCCGGACTAAGCGCTGAAGCTTTCTTT. Encoded protein: CASSVEPGLSAEAFF.

The chain has TRBV18 and TRBJ1-1; tentatively, D is TRBD1 (6 bases). The V end lost 8 bases, the J end lost 3 bases, and 16 bases lay between the germline ends. Germline V gene lookup returns CDR1 KGHSH and CDR2 LQKENI. The CDR3 loop spans 14 amino acids. The CDR3 reads CASPRNSGDTEAFF. The CDR3 DNA reads TGTGCCAGCCCACGGAATTCAGGGGACACTGAAGCTTTCTTT.

The chain links TRBV4-2 to TRBJ2-2; TRBD2 matches at 10 bases. The J segment lost 4 bases and the V segment lost 1 base, leaving 6 bases of the junction unmatched. There are 17 residues in the CDR3. Germline lookup yields CDR1 LGHNA and CDR2 YNFKEQ. The CDR3 nucleotides are TGTGCCAGCAGCCAAGCCCTAGCGGGGGCGCTCACCGGGGAGCTGTTTTTT. Translating it yields CASSQALAGALTGELFF.

The V gene is TRBV5-6, the J gene TRBJ2-7; 9 bases fit TRBD2. J gave up 6 bases and V 3 bases, and 10 bases lay outside the gene matches. This CDR3 has 15 amino acids. Looked up from germline, CDR1 is SGHDT and CDR2 is YYEEEE. The CDR3 bases are TGTGCCAGCAGCTATTGGGGACTAGCCGCCAGCGAGCAGTACTTC. This gives the protein CASSYWGLAASEQYF.

This clone turned up a few times. The V gene is TRBV19, the J gene TRBJ2-2; perhaps TRBD2 as D (6 bases). The length of the CDR3 is 14 residues. V lost 5 bases and J 6 bases, leaving 13 bases between the germline ends. Germline CDR1 and CDR2: LNHDA and SQIVND (reference sequence). CDR3 coding DNA: TGTGCCAGTAGTCGGAGGGAAGTGGCCGGGGAGCTGTTTTTT. Translated: CASSRREVAGELFF.

The rearrangement links TRBV6-6 to TRBJ1-6; D not resolved. The CDR3 covers 15 residues. Deletions cut 5 bases from V and 7 bases from J, with 15 bases between. CDR1 is MNHNY, CDR2 SVGAGI, per germline (reference sequence). In DNA, the CDR3 is TGTGCCAGCAGTCTTGGCCCGGCGGGCAATTCACCCCTCCACTTT. Its protein product is CASSLGPAGNSPLHF.

This CDR3 reads CASSQRGGVGSPLHF. The DNA for the CDR3 is TGCGCCAGCAGCCAGAGGGGAGGGGTCGGTTCACCCCTCCACTTT. V and J are TRBV4-1 and TRBJ1-6; D is perhaps TRBD1 (5 bases). There are 15 residues in the CDR3. V lost 3 bases, J lost 9 bases, and 15 bases lay in between. The germline gives CDR1 MGHRA, CDR2 YSYEKL.